Presented here are 8 T cell receptor beta chains from one specimen sequenced in a study of beta chain features in type 1 diabetes. Overall study results and limits: TCRB CDR3 length was moderately but significantly reduced in all four CD4+ subsets of Type 1 diabetes patients.

These TCRs' antigens remain unknown. The whole isolated RNA underwent reverse transcription, so sequencing captured expressed TCRB transcripts. Libraries were prepared by immunoSEQ multiplex PCR; TCRdb keeps only in-frame clonotypes and omits some of them. This sample has approximately 20,000 clones; more than 45% occur once, and the top ten carry 0.37%. Sequencing used stem cell memory CD4+ T cells from blood. Every receptor here comes from a man aged 18 to 29 with type 1 diabetes.

The sample holds a few counts of this clone. The chain recombines TRBV10-1 with TRBJ2-2, with a weak D call TRBD1 (6 bases). With 5 bases removed from V and 4 bases from J, the gap between germline ends came to 11 bases. Germline V lookup: CDR1 WNHNN, CDR2 SYGVQD (reference sequence). The CDR3 has 14 amino acids. DNA for the CDR3: TGCGCCAGCAGTTTGGACAGTCTCACCGGGGAGCTGTTTTTT. This gives the protein CASSLDSLTGELFF.

The J gene is TRBJ2-1, the V gene TRBV29-1; 11 nucleotides line up with TRBD1. Per germline, CDR1 SQVTM and CDR2 ANQGSEA. The CDR3 spans 14 residues. V trimming: 3 bases; J trimming: 6 bases; junction bases outside the gene matches: 4. CDR3 in DNA: TGCAGCGTTGAGGGGGGACAGGGGGTCAATGAGCAGTTCTTC. This gives the protein CSVEGGQGVNEQFF.

The rearrangement links TRBV7-8 to TRBJ2-7; 9 nucleotides line up with TRBD1. V dropped 4 bases and J dropped 6; count of bases not matched to a gene: 4. CDR3 length: 13 residues. CDR1 and CDR2 from the germline V gene are SGHVS and FQNEAQ. CDR3 residues: CASSSGQGPEQYF. DNA of the CDR3: TGTGCCAGCAGCTCAGGACAGGGGCCCGAGCAGTACTTC.

The chain combines TRBV27 with TRBJ2-7, with 7 nucleotides matching TRBD2. Germline V lookup: CDR1 MNHEY, CDR2 SMNVEV (reference sequence). With V trimmed by 6 bases and J by 5 bases, 13 bases remained unmatched. This CDR3 spans 15 amino acids. CDR3 region: CASSSPAGAADEQYF. The CDR3 region has the DNA TGTGCCAGCAGCTCCCCGGCGGGAGCGGCCGACGAGCAGTACTTC.

This clone was counted between two and nine times. The rearrangement links TRBV11-1 to TRBJ2-1; TRBD1 matches 7 bases. The V gene end was trimmed by 1 base and the J gene end by 7 bases; junction bases not matched to a gene: 7. The CDR3 contains 15 residues. Germline CDR1 is SGHAT and CDR2 is FQDESV (reference sequence). This chain's CDR3 is CASSLGQGSLNEQFF. CDR3 DNA: TGTGCCAGCAGCTTAGGACAGGGCAGTTTGAATGAGCAGTTCTTC.

This clone was seen a handful of times. The chain employs TRBV5-1 and TRBJ2-2; no clear D. CDR1 and CDR2 (germline): SGHRS, YFSETQ. CDR3 length: 15 residues. Deletions cut 0 bases from V and 1 base from J, with 7 bases between. The DNA for the CDR3 is TGCGCCAGCAGCTTGGAACACCTGAACACCGGGGAGCTGTTTTTT. Amino acids: CASSLEHLNTGELFF.

The V call is TRBV7-2, the J call TRBJ2-5; 10 nucleotides agree with TRBD2. Germline V gene data show CDR1 as SGHTA and CDR2 as FQGNSA. V trimming: 6 bases; J trimming: 4 bases; junction bases outside the gene matches: 2. The CDR3 extends over 13 amino acids. DNA for the CDR3: TGTGCCAGCAGTCGGACTAGCGGAGAGACCCAGTACTTC. Amino acids: CASSRTSGETQYF.

The chain combines TRBV28 with TRBJ1-1; D gene uncertain. Trimming took off 5 bases at V and 2 bases at J, with 6 bases between the two ends. The CDR3 extends over 12 amino acids. Germline CDR1 is MDHEN and CDR2 is SYDVKM. CDR3: CASSDLNTEAFF. Here the CDR3 DNA reads TGTGCCAGCAGTGACTTAAACACTGAAGCTTTCTTT.